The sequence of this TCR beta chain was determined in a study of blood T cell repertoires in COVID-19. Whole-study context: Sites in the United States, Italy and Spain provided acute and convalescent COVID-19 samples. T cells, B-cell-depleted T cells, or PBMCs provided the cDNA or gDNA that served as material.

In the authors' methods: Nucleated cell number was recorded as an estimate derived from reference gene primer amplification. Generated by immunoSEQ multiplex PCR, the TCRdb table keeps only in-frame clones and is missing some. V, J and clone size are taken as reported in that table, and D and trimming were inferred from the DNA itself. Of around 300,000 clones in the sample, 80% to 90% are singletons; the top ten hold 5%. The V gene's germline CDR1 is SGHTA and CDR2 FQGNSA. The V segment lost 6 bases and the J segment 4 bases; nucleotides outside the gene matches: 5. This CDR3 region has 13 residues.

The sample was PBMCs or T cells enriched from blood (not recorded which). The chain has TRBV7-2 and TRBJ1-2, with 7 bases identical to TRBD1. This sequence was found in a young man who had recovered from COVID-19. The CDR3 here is CASSRGGAYGYTF. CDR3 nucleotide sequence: TGTGCCAGCAGTCGAGGGGGCGCCTATGGCTACACCTTC.